One and the same sample provided the 8 T cell receptor beta chains below, sequenced in a study of neurological immune-mediated disorders (dated by TCRdb to between 2017 and 2020). The library came from 5' RACE. For sequencing, an Illumina HiSeq 2500 was employed. TCRdb handled the public reads itself, with Q25 trimming in fastp and clone calling in MiXCR, and kept productive beta chains. CDR3 protein sequences are deduplicated, and each keeps its most common genes and DNA. The sample includes tens of thousands of distinct CDR3 sequences, with 10% observed a single time. The top ten clones comprise about 1.8% of the sample. The source material was PBMCs. The receptors derive from a man in his forties or fifties in good health.

Many counts were recorded for this clonotype. This rearrangement joins TRBV27 to TRBJ2-2; 9 nucleotides line up with TRBD1. The J segment lost 6 bases and the V segment lost 2 bases, leaving 7 bases of the junction unmatched. The CDR3 length is 16 residues. CDR1 and CDR2 from the germline V gene are MNHEY and SMNVEV (reference sequence). CDR3 amino acids: CASSLTGTGPAGELFF. The CDR3 DNA reads TGTGCCAGCAGTTTAACCGGGACAGGGCCAGCCGGGGAGCTGTTTTTT.

This clonotype was counted many times. The V call is TRBV5-1, the J call TRBJ2-5, with 7 nucleotides matching TRBD2. With 2 bases clipped from V and 5 bases from J, the junction kept 9 bases outside the gene matches. Germline CDR1 is SGHRS and CDR2 is YFSETQ. This CDR3 contains 15 residues. CDR3 bases: TGCGCCAGCAGCTTCTCTAGCGGCGAGGCGGAGACCCAGTACTTC. Encoded protein: CASSFSSGEAETQYF.

This clonotype was counted at least ten times. This chain joins TRBV7-2 and TRBJ2-7, with TRBD1 identical over 9 bases. There are 14 residues in the CDR3. Germline CDR1 reads SGHTA; CDR2 reads FQGNSA. V was pared by 1 base and J by 2 bases, with 0 bases of the junction left unmatched. CDR3 bases: TGTGCCAGCAGCTTAGGGACAGGGGCCTACGAGCAGTACTTC. Translation gives CASSLGTGAYEQYF.

This clonotype has ten or more counts. V usage is TRBV20-1 and J usage is TRBJ1-3; D is ambiguous. The CDR3 spans 15 residues. Between the trimmed V and J ends, which lost 3 bases and 6 bases, there was a span of 18 bases. Germline V gene lookup returns CDR1 DFQATT and CDR2 SNEGSKA (reference sequence). The CDR3, as DNA: TGCAGTGCTAGCCCCCAACGACGGTTCGCAAACACCATATATTTT. It translates to CSASPQRRFANTIYF.

This clonotype has at least ten counts. J is TRBJ1-2 and V is TRBV5-1; possible D gene TRBD1, 6 bases. V shed 2 bases and J shed 8 bases, with 10 bases lying between them. The germline CDR1 and CDR2 sequences are SGHRS and YFSETQ. The CDR3 length is 12 residues. As DNA, the CDR3 is TGCGCCAGCAGCTTCGGGGGCTCGGGCTACACCTTC. It is translated as CASSFGGSGYTF. Looking up the rest from reference TRBV5-1 and TRBJ1-2 gives the full variable domain: KAGVTQTPRYLIKTRGQQVTLSCSPISGHRSVSWYQQTPGQGLQFLFEYFSETQRNKGNFPGRFSGRQFSNSRSEMNVSTLELGDSALYLCASSFGGSGYTFGSGTRLTVV.

This clonotype was picked up many times. The chain employs TRBV10-3 and TRBJ1-4; 7 nucleotides match TRBD1. Germline CDR1 and CDR2: ENHRY and SYGVKD. The CDR3 contains 14 residues. V was clipped by 0 bases and J by 7 bases; unmatched bases: 2. This CDR3 is CAISESGTVEKLFF. As DNA, the CDR3 is TGTGCCATCAGTGAGTCCGGGACAGTTGAAAAACTGTTTTTT.

V is TRBV6-1 and J is TRBJ2-5; possible D gene TRBD1, 6 bases. Germline values: CDR1 MNHNS, CDR2 SASEGT. V lost 5 bases and J 4 bases, leaving 14 bases between the germline ends. The CDR3 is 14 residues long. The DNA for the CDR3 is TGTGCCAGCAGTAAGTCAGGGGCTCGAGAGACCCAGTACTTC. Translating gives CASSKSGARETQYF.

This clonotype was detected ten times or more. The V and J genes are TRBV6-2 or TRBV6-3 and TRBJ2-1; possibly TRBD1 or TRBD2 for D (5 bases each). The V end lost 5 bases, the J end lost 4 bases, and 12 bases lay between the germline ends. This CDR3 is built from 14 residues. The germline CDR1 and CDR2 sequences are MNHEY and SVGEGT. The CDR3 nucleotides are TGTGCCAGCAGTCCCCGGGACGCTTACAATGAGCAGTTCTTC. Encoded protein: CASSPRDAYNEQFF.